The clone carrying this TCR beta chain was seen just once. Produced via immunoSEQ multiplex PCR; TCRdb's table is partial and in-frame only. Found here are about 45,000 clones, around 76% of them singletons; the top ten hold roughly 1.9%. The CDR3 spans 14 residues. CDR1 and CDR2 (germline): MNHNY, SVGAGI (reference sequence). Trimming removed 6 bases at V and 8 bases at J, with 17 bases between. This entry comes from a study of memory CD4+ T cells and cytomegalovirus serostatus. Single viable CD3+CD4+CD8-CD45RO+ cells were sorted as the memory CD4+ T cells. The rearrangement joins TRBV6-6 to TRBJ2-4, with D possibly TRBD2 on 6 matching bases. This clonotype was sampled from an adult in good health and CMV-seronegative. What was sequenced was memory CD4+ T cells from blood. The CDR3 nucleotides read TGTGCCAGCAGCCGCCGGGACTCCGGAGACATTCAGTACTTC. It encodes CASSRRDSGDIQYF.